One and the same sample provided the 6 T cell receptor beta chains below, sequenced in a study of T cell changes during pregnancy in multiple sclerosis. Repertoires were generated with immunoSEQ multiplex PCR, while TCRdb's copy carries only in-frame clones and drops some. This sample has fewer than 110,000 clones, with roughly nine tenths found just once. Sequencing used peripheral blood, obtained after pregnancy. Receptors originate from a female donor with multiple sclerosis, enrolled in a pregnancy study.

V usage is TRBV6-5 and J usage is TRBJ2-1, with D perhaps TRBD2 (5 bases). V lost 4 bases and J lost 12, with 19 bases in between. Germline lookup yields CDR1 MNHEY and CDR2 SVGAGI. The CDR3 covers 14 residues. The CDR3 region is CASSSAYPGFVQFF. Written as DNA, the CDR3 is TGTGCCAGCAGTTCCGCTTACCCGGGATTCGTGCAGTTCTTC.

V gene TRBV30 combines with J gene TRBJ1-2; D gene unclear. Trimming left V 1 base short and J 8 bases short, with 14 bases between. Germline V lookup: CDR1 GTSNPN, CDR2 SVGIG (reference sequence). The CDR3 runs 13 residues. Here the CDR3 DNA reads TGTGCCTGGAGTGAGTCTGGACCGGGAGGCTACACCTTC. Amino acid sequence: CAWSESGPGGYTF.

The CDR3 region has the DNA TGCGCCAGCAGCCAAACAACCGGGACAGAGAATTCACCCCTCCACTTT. Residues: CASSQTTGTENSPLHF. V usage is TRBV4-1 and J usage is TRBJ1-6; TRBD1 matches at 7 bases. CDR3 size: 16 residues. Losses at the gene ends were 2 bases for V and 7 bases for J; bases not matched to a gene: 8. The germline V gene has CDR1 MGHRA and CDR2 YSYEKL.

This chain links TRBV9 with TRBJ1-4; possibly TRBD1 for D (5 bases). The V gene lost 0 bases and the J gene lost 8 bases, with 14 bases spanning the gap. The CDR3 spans 15 residues. Germline values: CDR1 SGDLS, CDR2 YYNGEE. CDR3 nucleotide sequence: TGTGCCAGCAGCGTAGAGGCAGGGCGGGGGGAAAAACTGTTTTTT. Protein sequence: CASSVEAGRGEKLFF. Supplemented by reference TRBV9 and TRBJ1-4, the full variable domain reads DSGVTQTPKHLITATGQRVTLRCSPRSGDLSVYWYQQSLDQGLQFLIQYYNGEERAKGNILERFSAQQFPDLHSELNLSSLELGDSALYFCASSVEAGRGEKLFFGSGTQLSVL.

The chain recombines TRBV6-1 with TRBJ1-1; D may be TRBD1 (5 bases). V was pared by 2 bases and J by 4 bases, with 8 bases between. In germline, CDR1 is MNHNS, CDR2 SASEGT. The CDR3 totals 13 residues. The CDR3 DNA is TGTGCCAGCAGTGAAAGGGGAGGCACTGAAGCTTTCTTT. As protein: CASSERGGTEAFF.

The V call is TRBV27, the J call TRBJ2-1, with a weak D call TRBD1 (5 bases). CDR1 MNHEY and CDR2 SMNVEV come from the germline V gene (reference sequence). CDR3 size: 14 residues. Trimming took 3 bases from V and 6 from J, leaving 12 bases between them. CDR3 loop: CASSFREERNEQFF. CDR3 bases: TGTGCCAGCAGTTTCAGGGAAGAGCGCAATGAGCAGTTCTTC.